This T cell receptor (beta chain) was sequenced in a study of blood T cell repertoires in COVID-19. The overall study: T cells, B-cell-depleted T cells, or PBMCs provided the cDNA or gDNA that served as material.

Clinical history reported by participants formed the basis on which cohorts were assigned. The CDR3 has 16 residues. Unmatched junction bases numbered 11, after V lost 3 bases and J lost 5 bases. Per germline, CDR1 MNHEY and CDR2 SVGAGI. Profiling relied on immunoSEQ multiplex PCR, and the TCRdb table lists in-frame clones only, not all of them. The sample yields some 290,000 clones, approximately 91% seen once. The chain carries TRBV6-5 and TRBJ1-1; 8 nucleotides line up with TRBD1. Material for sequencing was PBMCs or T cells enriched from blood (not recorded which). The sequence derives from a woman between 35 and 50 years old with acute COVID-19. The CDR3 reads CASSYTPQGAGTEAFF. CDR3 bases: TGTGCCAGCAGTTATACACCTCAGGGGGCCGGGACTGAAGCTTTCTTT.